Here is one T cell receptor (beta chain) with its context. Its antigen is unknown. The study made its TCR cDNA through 5'RACE template switching. That step introduced a universal primer site along with UMIs. From the 5' RACE reads, TCRdb called clonotypes with MiXCR, one entry per CDR3 protein. The data show some 300,000 distinct CDR3 sequences, approximately 10% seen once. This entry is derived from a study of T cells after yellow fever vaccination. Study findings and constraints: Although the secondary response was weaker, it peaked faster, at day 5 versus 15.

The CDR3 extends over 15 amino acids. V lost 2 bases, J lost 1 base, and 11 bases lay in between. Germline values: CDR1 MNHEY, CDR2 SMNVEV (reference sequence). The receptor's source is a man between 18 and 35 years old who received the YFV17D yellow fever vaccine. This material consisted of CD4+ T cells sorted from PBMCs, taken 5 days after the yellow fever booster vaccination. V and J are TRBV27 and TRBJ1-1; no clear D gene. The CDR3 nucleotides read TGTGCCAGCAGTTTAAAGGTGACCCCGAACACTGAAGCTTTCTTT. Protein: CASSLKVTPNTEAFF.